The 25 T cell receptor beta chains in this list originate from one sample, sequenced in a study of control samples from healthy donors and cancer patients. Sequenced by immunoSEQ multiplex PCR; TCRdb stores in-frame clones only, minus some. The sample holds about 130,000 clones; more than 85% are singletons and the top ten take 1.5% to 2%. Specimen: blood. These receptors all stem from a man aged 18 to 29 in good health.

This rearrangement joins TRBV30 to TRBJ1-3; D ambiguous. V lost 2 bases, J lost 0 bases, and 14 bases lay in between. Germline assignment: CDR1 GTSNPN and CDR2 SVGIG (reference sequence). The CDR3 consists of 16 residues. This CDR3 is CAWSSVLSVSGNTIYF. The DNA of the CDR3 is TGTGCCTGGAGTTCGGTCTTATCGGTCTCTGGAAACACCATATATTTT.

The chain uses TRBV27 and TRBJ2-1, with D perhaps matching TRBD1 (7 bases). Germline V gene data show CDR1 as MNHEY and CDR2 as SMNVEV (reference sequence). This CDR3 is built from 15 residues. V was cut by 4 bases and J by 2 bases, with 12 bases left in between. This chain's CDR3 is CASSSSGGPYNEQFF. In DNA form, the CDR3 reads TGTGCCAGCAGTTCCTCAGGGGGGCCCTACAATGAGCAGTTCTTC.

The chain employs TRBV12-3 or TRBV12-4 and TRBJ1-2; the D gene is possibly TRBD1 (6 bases). The CDR3 length is 13 residues. Trimming pared 5 bases from V and 4 bases from J, leaving 11 bases between. CDR3 protein: CASSGGQTYGYTF. CDR3 in DNA: TGTGCCAGCAGTGGGGGACAAACCTATGGCTACACCTTC.

The count of this clone is one. The rearrangement links TRBV7-7 to TRBJ2-1; D gene uncertain. The V and J ends lost 1 base and 8 bases respectively, with 15 bases between them. Germline V CDR1 and CDR2: SSHAT, FNYEAQ (reference sequence). This CDR3 region has 15 residues. CDR3 sequence: CASSLGTQGVDEQFF. The CDR3 coding sequence is TGTGCCAGCAGCTTAGGGACCCAAGGAGTCGATGAGCAGTTCTTC.

V usage is TRBV20-1 and J usage is TRBJ2-1, with TRBD1 matching 8 bases. The CDR3 has 15 amino acids. Germline CDR1 DFQATT, CDR2 SNEGSKA (reference sequence). Trimming removed 3 bases from V and 5 bases from J; junction bases left unmatched: 9. In nucleotides, the CDR3 is TGCAGTGCTAGTCATCCGGGACAGGTGGACAATGAGCAGTTCTTC. Translation: CSASHPGQVDNEQFF.

The sample holds one count of this clone. The chain recombines TRBV28 with TRBJ2-3, with D maybe TRBD2 (6 bases). V was shortened by 11 bases and J by 4 bases, with 16 bases between the two germline ends. This CDR3 is 13 amino acids long. Germline V gene sequence: CDR1 MDHEN, CDR2 SYDVKM. The DNA for the CDR3 is TGTGCCGGAAGCGGAGGGGCCTCAGATACGCAGTATTTT. Translated, it gives CAGSGGASDTQYF.

The chain links TRBV28 to TRBJ2-7; 10 nucleotides line up with TRBD2. The CDR3 is made up of 16 amino acids. Germline CDR1 MDHEN, CDR2 SYDVKM. V was pared by 4 bases and J by 3 bases, with 9 bases of the junction left unmatched. CDR3 region: CASSSNGLAEFYEQYF. The CDR3, as DNA: TGTGCCAGCAGTTCTAACGGACTAGCGGAGTTCTACGAGCAGTACTTC.

The chain is built from TRBV15 and TRBJ1-1, with TRBD1 matching over 7 bases. Germline CDR1 is LNHNV and CDR2 is YYDKDF (reference sequence). The CDR3 sequence is 14 residues long. The ends lost 3 bases at V and 6 bases at J; junction bases unmatched: 7. CDR3 loop: CATSREGAWAEAFF. The CDR3 DNA reads TGTGCCACCAGCAGGGAGGGGGCCTGGGCTGAAGCTTTCTTT.

V and J are TRBV18 and TRBJ2-7, with D perhaps matching TRBD2 (5 bases). The germline CDR1 and CDR2 sequences are KGHSH and LQKENI. There are 13 residues in the CDR3. The V end lost 3 bases, the J end lost 6 bases, and 12 bases lay between the germline ends. DNA of the CDR3: TGTGCCAGCTCACCTACACTAGGATCCGAGCAGTACTTC. It is translated as CASSPTLGSEQYF.

This clone has only one observation. The chain joins TRBV5-1 to TRBJ2-2; D may be TRBD2 (5 bases). The CDR3 is made up of 16 amino acids. The V end lost 4 bases, the J end lost 3 bases, and 16 bases lay between the germline ends. CDR1 is SGHRS and CDR2 is YFSETQ in the germline V gene. The CDR3 bases are TGCGCCAGCAGCACCGGTCTACCCGGGGACACCGGGGAGCTGTTTTTT. Its protein is CASSTGLPGDTGELFF. Based on the CDR3 plus reference TRBV5-1 and TRBJ2-2, the full variable domain is KAGVTQTPRYLIKTRGQQVTLSCSPISGHRSVSWYQQTPGQGLQFLFEYFSETQRNKGNFPGRFSGRQFSNSRSEMNVSTLELGDSALYLCASSTGLPGDTGELFFGEGSRLTVL.

The chain uses TRBV7-8 and TRBJ2-7; D not resolved. The V gene's germline CDR1 is SGHVS and CDR2 FQNEAQ. The CDR3 contains 13 residues. V lost 1 base and J 3 bases, leaving 7 bases between the germline ends. In nucleotides, the CDR3 is TGTGCCAGCAGCTTAGAGAAGCTCTACGAGCAGTACTTC. Translating gives CASSLEKLYEQYF.

This sequence joins TRBV5-1 and TRBJ1-1; a weak D match, TRBD1 (5 bases). V lost 1 base and J lost 1, with 8 bases in between. Germline V gives CDR1 SGHRS, CDR2 YFSETQ. The CDR3 has 14 residues. The CDR3 nucleotides read TGCGCCAGCAGCTTGAAGCAGGGGAACACTGAAGCTTTCTTT. It translates to CASSLKQGNTEAFF.

The chain couples TRBV29-1 to TRBJ2-1; D is unclear. Per germline, CDR1 SQVTM and CDR2 ANQGSEA. V was shortened by 4 bases and J by 5 bases, with 9 bases between the two germline ends. The CDR3 sequence is 12 residues long. The CDR3 nucleotides are TGCAGCGTTGTGAGTGGAAACAATGAGCAGTTCTTC. Translated: CSVVSGNNEQFF.

This chain links TRBV19 with TRBJ1-1; maybe TRBD1 (5 bases). The V end lost 5 bases, the J end lost 1 base, and 8 bases lay between the germline ends. The CDR3 spans 13 residues. Germline loops: CDR1 LNHDA, CDR2 SQIVND (reference sequence). CDR3 protein: CASSVGQNTEAFF. The DNA for the CDR3 is TGTGCCAGTAGTGTTGGACAGAACACTGAAGCTTTCTTT.

The rearrangement uses TRBV19 and TRBJ2-3; 13 nucleotides align to TRBD2. CDR3 length: 17 residues. V trimming: 11 bases; J trimming: 1 base; junction bases outside the gene matches: 12. Germline assignment: CDR1 LNHDA and CDR2 SQIVND (reference sequence). CDR3 in DNA: TGTGCCTCCCAATCCGGACTAGCGGGAGTGGGCACAGATACGCAGTATTTT. This encodes CASQSGLAGVGTDTQYF.

The chain links TRBV30 to TRBJ2-7; TRBD2 matches at 8 bases. The CDR3 is 15 amino acids. With 2 bases clipped from V and 5 bases from J, the junction kept 11 bases outside the gene matches. Germline V lookup: CDR1 GTSNPN, CDR2 SVGIG (reference sequence). The CDR3 is CAWSQLGGAGDEQYF. DNA of the CDR3: TGTGCCTGGAGTCAACTCGGGGGGGCGGGTGACGAGCAGTACTTC.

This clone was detected only once. This sequence joins TRBV9 and TRBJ2-3, with 7 positions matching TRBD1. CDR1 and CDR2 from the germline V gene are SGDLS and YYNGEE. The CDR3 spans 17 residues. The V segment lost 3 bases and the J segment 0 bases; nucleotides outside the gene matches: 10. CDR3 in DNA: TGTGCCAGCAGCGCGACCCAGGGACAGCCTAGCACAGATACGCAGTATTTT. Translated: CASSATQGQPSTDTQYF.

V gene TRBV6-6 combines with J gene TRBJ1-5, with 9 bases lining up with TRBD1. The CDR3 loop spans 20 amino acids. V dropped 5 bases and J dropped 0; count of bases not matched to a gene: 17. Germline-derived CDR1 and CDR2 are MNHNY and SVGAGI (reference sequence). The CDR3 DNA is TGTGCCAGCAGTCCGGGATTGAGGACAGGGGCCAGTAATAGCAATCAGCCCCAGCATTTT. Residues: CASSPGLRTGASNSNQPQHF.

The chain links TRBV24-1 to TRBJ1-5; 10 positions agree with TRBD1. This CDR3 has 20 residues. The trim removed 3 bases at V and 2 bases at J, leaving 15 bases unmatched. CDR1 is KGHDR and CDR2 is SFDVKD in the germline V gene. The CDR3 sequence is CATSDPSTGGANIGNQPQHF. DNA of the CDR3: TGTGCCACCAGTGATCCTTCGACAGGGGGCGCAAATATTGGCAATCAGCCCCAGCATTTT.

The chain is built from TRBV6-6 and TRBJ1-2; no firm D call. V gave up 5 bases and J gave up 8 bases, with 6 bases separating them. Germline values: CDR1 MNHNY, CDR2 SVGAGI (reference sequence). This CDR3 spans 10 amino acids. The CDR3, as DNA: TGTGCCAGCAGTGCAGTCGGCTACACCTTC. It yields the protein CASSAVGYTF.

This chain links TRBV14 with TRBJ2-5; D may be TRBD2 (6 bases). The CDR3 consists of 14 residues. Germline loops: CDR1 SGHDN, CDR2 FVKESK. V dropped 0 bases and J dropped 7 bases, with 12 bases sitting between them. CDR3 DNA sequence: TGTGCCAGCAGCCAAGACGCGGGGCTTCGGACCCAGTACTTC. Translating it yields CASSQDAGLRTQYF.

The CDR3 reads CASRSGSGTGELFF. The CDR3, as DNA: TGCGCCAGCAGGAGCGGGAGTGGCACCGGGGAGCTGTTTTTT. The chain carries TRBV10-1 and TRBJ2-2, with 8 bases identical to TRBD2. CDR1 WNHNN and CDR2 SYGVQD come from the germline V gene (reference sequence). Trimming at V came to 6 bases and at J to 4 bases, leaving 4 bases not matched to a gene. The CDR3 extends over 14 amino acids.

This chain uses TRBV24-1 with TRBJ2-1, with 7 bases matching TRBD2. Germline V gene sequence: CDR1 KGHDR, CDR2 SFDVKD. V shed 4 bases, J shed 2 bases, and the junction held 7 bases outside the gene matches. This CDR3 has 16 residues. CDR3 sequence reads: CATSDRGTTTYNEQFF. In DNA form, the CDR3 reads TGTGCCACCAGTGACCGAGGGACTACCACCTACAATGAGCAGTTCTTC.

This chain links TRBV14 with TRBJ1-3, with a weak D call TRBD1 (6 bases). V was trimmed by 3 bases and J by 1 base, leaving 13 bases between them. CDR1 is SGHDN and CDR2 is FVKESK in the germline V gene. The CDR3 has 16 residues. The CDR3 region has the DNA TGTGCCAGCAGCCACAGGACAGCTGTGTCTGGAAACACCATATATTTT. Protein: CASSHRTAVSGNTIYF. Complete variable domain (other parts from reference TRBV14 and TRBJ1-3): EAGVTQFPSHSVIEKGQTVTLRCDPISGHDNLYWYRRVMGKEIKFLLHFVKESKQDESGMPNNRFLAERTGGTYSTLKVQPAELEDSGVYFCASSHRTAVSGNTIYFGEGSWLTVV.

The chain combines TRBV12-3 or TRBV12-4 with TRBJ1-2; D is undetermined. The V and J ends lost 5 bases and 5 bases respectively, with 12 bases between them. The CDR3 runs to 13 residues. CDR3 amino acids: CASSPPSEYGYTF. CDR3 in DNA: TGTGCCAGCAGTCCCCCATCGGAATATGGCTACACCTTC.